This TCR beta chain was sequenced for a study of T-cell memory formation after mild COVID-19. The wider study: Largely, TCR clusters stayed within a single donor. Overall study results and limits: Contracting CD4+ clones lay largely in CM and EM, with CD8+ ones residing in EMRA. The pre-infection memory compartment contained some responding clones, suggesting cross-reactive memory joined. Clones shrinking from day 15 to 85 showed even CD4/CD8 mixes; later expanders tilted CD4+.

The germline V gene has CDR1 MNHEY and CDR2 SVGAGI. The junction had 6 bases not matched to a gene; V was cut back by 6 bases and J by 8 bases. The CDR3 has 13 residues. TCRdb independently ran MiXCR on the 5' RACE reads; one entry per CDR3 protein. The table lists about 210,000 distinct CDR3 sequences, around 25% of them singletons, with roughly 11% in the top ten. A note on this clonotype: The antigen is not known.

The sequence derives from an adult woman who had mild COVID-19 (a few samples of this study predate the infection). Cell type and time point are not known. This chain connects TRBV6-5 to TRBJ2-1; the match to TRBD1 covers 8 bases. The source material was PBMCs or a T cell subset sorted from them (not recorded which). CDR3 sequence (DNA): TGTGCCAGCAGGCCACAGGGGGACGATGAGCAGTTCTTC. Amino acid sequence: CASRPQGDDEQFF.